This T cell receptor beta chain emerged from a study of shared clonotypes between healthy human individuals. Findings and limits, study-wide: Memory subsets generally showed lower estimated richness than naive subsets. Blood alone was sampled, and tissue repertoires likely differ. Clonotype sharing among donors likely depends on sequencing depth.

Of note for this clone: What it binds is unknown.

Every subset had its genomic DNA shared out evenly among several immunoSEQ plates. TCRdb's table, derived via immunoSEQ multiplex PCR, lists solely in-frame clones and lacks some. Here the sample spans approximately 840,000 clones, roughly 96% being singletons. Positively selected for CCR7, the CD45RO-negative cells used as naive CD8 cells excluded terminally differentiated effector memory CD45RA+ cells. The germline gives CDR1 SGHNT, CDR2 YYREEE (reference sequence). This CDR3 region has 15 residues. The ends lost 4 bases at V and 0 bases at J; junction bases unmatched: 3. The sequence was collected from a man aged 25 to 45 in good health. Sequenced material: naive CD8+ T cells sorted from blood. V usage is TRBV5-4 and J usage is TRBJ2-7, with TRBD2 matching over 11 bases. As DNA, the CDR3 is TGTGCCAGCAGCCCACTAGCGGGAGTCTCCTACGAGCAGTACTTC. Its protein is CASSPLAGVSYEQYF.